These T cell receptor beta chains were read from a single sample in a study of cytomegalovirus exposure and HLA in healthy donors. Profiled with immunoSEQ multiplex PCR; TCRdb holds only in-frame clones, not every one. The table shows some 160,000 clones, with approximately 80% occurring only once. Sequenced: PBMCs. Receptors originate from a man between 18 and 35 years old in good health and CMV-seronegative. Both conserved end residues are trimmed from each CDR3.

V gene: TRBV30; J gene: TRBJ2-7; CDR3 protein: AGSGGHRSYEQY
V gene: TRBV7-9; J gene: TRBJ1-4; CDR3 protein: ASRGEGRTEIWF
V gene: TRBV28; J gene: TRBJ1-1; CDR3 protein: ASSLRHTEAF
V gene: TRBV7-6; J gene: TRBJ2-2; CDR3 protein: ASSSQGAGELF
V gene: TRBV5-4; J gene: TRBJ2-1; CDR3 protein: AYFPPRDYNEQF
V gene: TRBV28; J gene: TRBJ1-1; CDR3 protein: ASSLLIGGDTEAF
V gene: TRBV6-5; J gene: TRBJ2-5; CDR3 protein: ASRNTGPRVETQY
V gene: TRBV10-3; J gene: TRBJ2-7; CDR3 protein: AISEQGSGGRGEQY
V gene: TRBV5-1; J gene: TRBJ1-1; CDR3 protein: ASSQNTEAF
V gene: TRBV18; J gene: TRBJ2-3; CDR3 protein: ASSPGTSGSADTQY
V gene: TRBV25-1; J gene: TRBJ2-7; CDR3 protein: ASSAGRREQY
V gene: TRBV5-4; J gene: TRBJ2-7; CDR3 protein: ASSRRQGREYEQY
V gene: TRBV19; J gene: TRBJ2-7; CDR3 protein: ATTDRGYEQY
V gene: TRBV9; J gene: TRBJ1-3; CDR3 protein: ASSVTEGNTIY
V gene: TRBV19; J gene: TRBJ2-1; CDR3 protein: ASSIVAGGAGEQF
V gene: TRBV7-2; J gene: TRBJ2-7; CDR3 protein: ASSLSLSGYEQY
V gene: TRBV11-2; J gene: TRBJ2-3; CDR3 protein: ASSLRRGGITDTQY
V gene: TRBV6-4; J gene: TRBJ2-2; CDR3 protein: ASRRDSMNTGELF
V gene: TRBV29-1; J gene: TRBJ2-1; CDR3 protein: SVLTLRGPRAQF
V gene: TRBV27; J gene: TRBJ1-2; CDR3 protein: ASSSYQGVVGGGYT
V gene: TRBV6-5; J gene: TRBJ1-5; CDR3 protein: ASRRGGSNQPQH
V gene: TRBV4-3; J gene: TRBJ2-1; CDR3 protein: ASSQEADLPTSYNEQF
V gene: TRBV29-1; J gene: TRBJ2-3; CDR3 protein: SSFVQGGDTDTQY
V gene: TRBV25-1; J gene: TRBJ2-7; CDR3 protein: ASSPDRGPPYEQY
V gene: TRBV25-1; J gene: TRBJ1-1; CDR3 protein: ASSETPTGNTEAF
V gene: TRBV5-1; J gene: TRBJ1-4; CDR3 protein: ASSLDRGASEKLF
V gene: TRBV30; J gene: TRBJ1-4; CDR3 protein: AWSVQRQGPTNEKLF
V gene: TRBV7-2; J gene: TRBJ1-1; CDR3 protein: ASRPTGGASTEAF
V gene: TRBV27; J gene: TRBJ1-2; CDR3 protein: ASSLYGTGLGGYT
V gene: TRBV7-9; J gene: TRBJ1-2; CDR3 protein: ASSRTGETNYGYT
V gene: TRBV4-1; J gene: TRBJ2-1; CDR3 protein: ASSQSLAGKTWEF